The sequence of this T cell receptor beta chain was determined in a study of blood T cell repertoires in COVID-19. Turning to the study itself: Spain, Italy and the United States supplied samples that represented acute and convalescent COVID-19.

Using immunoSEQ multiplex PCR, the repertoire was profiled, and TCRdb retains in-frame clones only, with some absent. This sample has about 180,000 clones, with 85% found just once. This CDR3 has 18 amino acids. CDR1 and CDR2 from the germline V gene are SNHLY and FYNNEI. V trimming: 6 bases; J trimming: 3 bases; junction bases outside the gene matches: 17. V usage is TRBV2 and J usage is TRBJ1-3, with 7 nucleotides matching TRBD1. The TCR comes from a person aged 65 to 79 with COVID-19, enrolled during active disease. The material sequenced was peripheral blood. CDR3 sequence (DNA): TGTGCCAGCAGCGAACTACTTGACTCCCGGGACAGTGGAAACACCATATATTTT. Its translation: CASSELLDSRDSGNTIYF.